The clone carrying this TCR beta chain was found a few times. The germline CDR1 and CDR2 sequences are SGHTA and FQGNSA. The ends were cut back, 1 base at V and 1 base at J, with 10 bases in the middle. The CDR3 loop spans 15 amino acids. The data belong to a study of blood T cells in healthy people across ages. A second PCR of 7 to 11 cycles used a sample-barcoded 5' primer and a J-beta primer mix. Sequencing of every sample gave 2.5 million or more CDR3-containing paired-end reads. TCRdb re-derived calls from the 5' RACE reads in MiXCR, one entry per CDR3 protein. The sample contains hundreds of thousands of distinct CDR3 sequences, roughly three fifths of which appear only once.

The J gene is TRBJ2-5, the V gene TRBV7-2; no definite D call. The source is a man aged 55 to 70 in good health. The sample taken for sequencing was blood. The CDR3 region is CASSLVTGPQETQYF. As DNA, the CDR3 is TGTGCCAGCAGCTTAGTTACCGGCCCCCAAGAGACCCAGTACTTC.